The 20 T cell receptor beta chains below all came from one sample that was sequenced in a study of blood T cell repertoires in COVID-19. Clones were sequenced by immunoSEQ multiplex PCR, and TCRdb holds only the in-frame ones, with some missing. The data hold approximately 150,000 clones, with roughly nine tenths observed a single time. What was sequenced was peripheral blood. The receptors originated from a human donor in a cohort sampled during active COVID-19.

The chain uses TRBV3-1 (or the pseudogene TRBV3-2) and TRBJ2-1, with TRBD2 identical over 13 bases. The CDR3 consists of 19 residues. Germline V gene lookup returns CDR1 LGHDT and CDR2 YNNKEL (reference sequence). Unmatched junction bases numbered 13, after V lost 1 base and J lost 7 bases. The CDR3 protein is CASSQVLGRLAGGGNEQFF. As DNA, the CDR3 is TGTGCCAGCAGCCAAGTATTAGGGAGACTAGCGGGGGGCGGTAATGAGCAGTTCTTC.

This clone was observed a few times. This chain links TRBV10-3 with TRBJ1-1; no reliable D call. Looked up from germline, CDR1 is ENHRY and CDR2 is SYGVKD. CDR3 length equals 13 residues. The V end was cut by 3 bases, the J end by 1 base, with 6 bases between. The CDR3 loop is CAISDNRNTEAFF. CDR3 coding DNA: TGTGCCATCAGTGATAACAGGAACACTGAAGCTTTCTTT.

This chain links TRBV6-5 with TRBJ2-7, with unresolved D. This CDR3 region has 14 residues. Trimming shortened V by 6 bases and J by 2 bases, and 14 bases separated the two germline ends. Looked up from germline, CDR1 is MNHEY and CDR2 is SVGAGI. In DNA, the CDR3 is TGTGCCAGCAGCCCGGCTGACCTAGCCTACGAGCAGTACTTC. The encoded protein is CASSPADLAYEQYF.

This clone appeared once. This chain links TRBV4-2 with TRBJ1-6, with TRBD1 matching over 9 bases. Germline-derived CDR1 and CDR2 are LGHNA and YNFKEQ. V lost 0 bases to trimming and J lost 8 bases; unmatched junction nucleotides: 2. This CDR3 has 15 residues. CDR3 bases: TGTGCCAGCAGCCAAGATAGGACAGGGGATTCACCCCTCCACTTT. Its protein product is CASSQDRTGDSPLHF.

The chain combines TRBV6-5 with TRBJ1-6; D remains unclear. The CDR3 is 13 residues long. Germline CDR1 reads MNHEY; CDR2 reads SVGAGI. Trimming took 6 bases from V and 10 from J, leaving 13 bases between them. The CDR3 reads CASSPTRNSPLHF. In DNA, the CDR3 is TGTGCCAGCAGCCCCACGAGGAACTCACCCCTCCACTTT.

The chain has TRBV7-9 and TRBJ2-1, with TRBD2 identical over 8 bases. J gave up 5 bases and V 3 bases, and 3 bases lay outside the gene matches. There are 14 residues in the CDR3. Germline V lookup: CDR1 SEHNR, CDR2 FQNEAQ (reference sequence). The CDR3 DNA follows: TGTGCCAGCAGCTTGGCGGGGGGTCACAATGAGCAGTTCTTC. This sequence encodes CASSLAGGHNEQFF.

V is TRBV7-3 and J is TRBJ2-1; D perhaps matches TRBD2 (5 bases). Trimming left V 0 bases short and J 6 bases short, with 15 bases between. Germline lookup yields CDR1 SGHTA and CDR2 FQGTGA. The CDR3 extends over 16 amino acids. CDR3 amino acids: CASSLTGETRGNEQFF. The CDR3, as DNA: TGTGCCAGCAGCTTAACCGGGGAAACACGGGGCAATGAGCAGTTCTTC.

V gene TRBV5-4 combines with J gene TRBJ1-6, with 7 bases aligning to TRBD1. The V gene end was trimmed by 0 bases and the J gene end by 7 bases; junction bases not matched to a gene: 10. CDR1 is SGHNT and CDR2 is YYREEE in the germline V gene (reference sequence). There are 17 residues in the CDR3. CDR3 sequence (DNA): TGTGCCAGCAGCTTGGATCGGGCAGGGGGTAACAATTCACCCCTCCACTTT. Its translation: CASSLDRAGGNNSPLHF.

The chain links TRBV29-1 to TRBJ1-3; D may be TRBD1 (5 bases). The V and J ends lost 3 bases and 8 bases respectively, with 14 bases between them. CDR3 size: 13 residues. Germline V CDR1 and CDR2: SQVTM, ANQGSEA. CDR3 coding DNA: TGCAGCGTTGAGTGGGCAGGGAAAGACACCATATATTTT. It translates to CSVEWAGKDTIYF.

In its sample, this clone was seen a few times. The rearrangement links TRBV5-1 to TRBJ1-2; 7 bases agree with TRBD1. Germline V gene sequence: CDR1 SGHRS, CDR2 YFSETQ. V lost 4 bases, J lost 4 bases, and 7 bases stayed unmatched. This CDR3 is 14 amino acids long. The chain's CDR3 is CASSSTGAGYGYTF. The CDR3 nucleotides are TGCGCCAGCAGCAGTACAGGGGCGGGCTATGGCTACACCTTC.

The gene calls are TRBV5-1 and TRBJ2-1; TRBD1 agrees at 9 bases. From germline, CDR1 is SGHRS and CDR2 YFSETQ. The CDR3 length is 15 residues. V was clipped by 1 base and J by 2 bases; unmatched bases: 1. This chain's CDR3 is CASSLTGGAYNEQFF. DNA of the CDR3: TGCGCCAGCAGCTTGACAGGGGGCGCCTACAATGAGCAGTTCTTC.

The CDR3: CASSASPGSSYNEQFF. As DNA, the CDR3 is TGTGCCAGCAGCGCATCACCAGGAAGCTCCTACAATGAGCAGTTCTTC. The chain couples TRBV9 to TRBJ2-1; no clear D gene. This CDR3 has 16 residues. Germline CDR1 is SGDLS and CDR2 is YYNGEE. Trimming shortened V by 3 bases and J by 0 bases, and 13 bases separated the two germline ends.

This clone was found a few times. The chain couples TRBV29-1 to TRBJ1-1, with TRBD1 identical over 7 bases. From germline, CDR1 is SQVTM and CDR2 ANQGSEA. J lost 0 bases, V lost 6 bases, and 10 bases had no gene match. This CDR3 spans 15 amino acids. CDR3 amino acids: CSVRQGWGMNTEAFF. The DNA of the CDR3 is TGCAGCGTCCGACAGGGATGGGGGATGAACACTGAAGCTTTCTTT.

The chain is built from TRBV18 and TRBJ2-3; TRBD1 agrees at 9 bases. In germline, CDR1 is KGHSH, CDR2 LQKENI. V gave up 4 bases and J gave up 6 bases; unmatched junction bases: 8. This CDR3 spans 15 amino acids. The CDR3 coding sequence is TGTGCCAGCTCACTGGGACAGGGAAACCCCGATACGCAGTATTTT. Residues: CASSLGQGNPDTQYF.

The chain couples TRBV7-8 to TRBJ2-3; possible D gene TRBD2, 6 bases. The CDR3 sequence is 14 residues long. Germline assignment: CDR1 SGHVS and CDR2 FQNEAQ. V gave up 5 bases and J gave up 4 bases, with 13 bases separating them. The CDR3 DNA is TGTGCCAGCAGCCTCTTGGGGGGTTCAGATACGCAGTATTTT. Translation gives CASSLLGGSDTQYF.

The V call is TRBV5-1, the J call TRBJ1-4; 7 nucleotides line up with TRBD1. Germline CDR1 and CDR2: SGHRS and YFSETQ. This CDR3 has 14 residues. J lost 3 bases, V lost 4 bases, and 3 bases had no gene match. The CDR3 nucleotides are TGCGCCAGCAGCCCGGGACAGCCTAATGAAAAACTGTTTTTT. Translated, it gives CASSPGQPNEKLFF.

This clone was counted a single time. The J gene is TRBJ1-5, the V gene TRBV3-1 (or the pseudogene TRBV3-2); D remains unclear. V lost 3 bases and J lost 6, with 18 bases in between. CDR3 length: 16 amino acids. Germline CDR1 and CDR2: LGHDT and YNNKEL (reference sequence). The CDR3 region has the DNA TGTGCCAGCAGCCATCGGGTCTGTCTAAAAGGTCAGCCCCAGCATTTT. The encoded protein is CASSHRVCLKGQPQHF.

The chain combines TRBV7-9 with TRBJ2-5, with D uncertain. The V gene's germline CDR1 is SEHNR and CDR2 FQNEAQ (reference sequence). Trimming stripped 4 bases from V and 1 base from J, with 13 bases between. The length of the CDR3 is 15 residues. CDR3 region: CASSSDPSTQETQYF. In DNA form, the CDR3 reads TGTGCCAGCAGCTCCGATCCTAGTACCCAAGAGACCCAGTACTTC.

The chain uses TRBV27 and TRBJ1-5, with 9 bases lining up with TRBD1. Germline V gene sequence: CDR1 MNHEY, CDR2 SMNVEV (reference sequence). Trimming removed 5 bases from V and 9 bases from J; junction bases left unmatched: 8. This CDR3 has 14 amino acids. CDR3 sequence (DNA): TGTGCCAGCAGTGCTGGACAGGGGTTACGGCCCCAGCATTTT. This translates into CASSAGQGLRPQHF.

This sequence joins TRBV27 and TRBJ2-1, with unresolved D. Germline loops: CDR1 MNHEY, CDR2 SMNVEV (reference sequence). Trimming took 4 bases from V and 6 from J, leaving 7 bases between them. This CDR3 has 12 amino acids. CDR3 sequence (DNA): TGTGCCAGCAGTTATCTCGGCAATGAGCAGTTCTTC. This codes for CASSYLGNEQFF.